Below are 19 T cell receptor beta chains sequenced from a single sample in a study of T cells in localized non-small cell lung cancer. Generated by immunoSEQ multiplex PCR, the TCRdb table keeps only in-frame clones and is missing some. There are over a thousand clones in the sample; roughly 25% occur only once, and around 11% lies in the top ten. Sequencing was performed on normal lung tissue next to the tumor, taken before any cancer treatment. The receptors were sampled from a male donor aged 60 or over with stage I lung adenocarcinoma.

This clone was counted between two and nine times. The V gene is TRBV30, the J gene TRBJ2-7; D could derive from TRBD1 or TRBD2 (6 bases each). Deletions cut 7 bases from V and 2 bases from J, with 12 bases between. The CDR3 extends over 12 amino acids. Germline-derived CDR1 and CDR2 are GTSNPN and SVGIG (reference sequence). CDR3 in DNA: TGTGCCTCGGAGGGGGGCCCCTACGAGCAGTACTTC. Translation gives CASEGGPYEQYF.

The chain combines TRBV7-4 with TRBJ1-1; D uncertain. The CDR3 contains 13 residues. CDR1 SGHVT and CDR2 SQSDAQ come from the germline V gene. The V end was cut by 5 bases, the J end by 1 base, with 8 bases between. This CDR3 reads CASSLTGNTEAFF. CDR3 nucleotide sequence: TGTGCCAGCAGCCTTACGGGGAACACTGAAGCTTTCTTT. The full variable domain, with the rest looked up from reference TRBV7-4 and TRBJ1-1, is GAGVSQSPRYKVAKRGRDVALRCDSISGHVTLYWYRQTLGQGSEVLTYSQSDAQRDKSGRPSGRFSAERPERSVSTLKIQRTEQGDSAVYLCASSLTGNTEAFFGQGTRLTVV.

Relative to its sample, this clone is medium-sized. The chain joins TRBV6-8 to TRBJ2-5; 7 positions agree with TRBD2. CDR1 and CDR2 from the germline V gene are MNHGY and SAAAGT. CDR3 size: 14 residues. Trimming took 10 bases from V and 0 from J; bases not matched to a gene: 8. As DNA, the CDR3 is TGTGCCACTTCGGGACTAACATACCAAGAGACCCAGTACTTC. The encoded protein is CATSGLTYQETQYF.

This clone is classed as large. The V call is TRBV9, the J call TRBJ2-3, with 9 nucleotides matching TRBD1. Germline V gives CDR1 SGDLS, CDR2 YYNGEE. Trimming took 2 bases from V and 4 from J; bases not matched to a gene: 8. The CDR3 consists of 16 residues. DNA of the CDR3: TGTGCCAGCAGCGTTACAGGGGGCGCAATCTCAGATACGCAGTATTTT. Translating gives CASSVTGGAISDTQYF.

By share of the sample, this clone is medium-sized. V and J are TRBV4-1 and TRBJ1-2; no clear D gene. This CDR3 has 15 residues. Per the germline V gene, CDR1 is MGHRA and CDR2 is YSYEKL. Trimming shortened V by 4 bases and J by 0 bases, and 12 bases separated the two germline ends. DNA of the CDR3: TGCGCCAGCAGCCGATATCCTTTGTCTAACTATGGCTACACCTTC. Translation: CASSRYPLSNYGYTF.

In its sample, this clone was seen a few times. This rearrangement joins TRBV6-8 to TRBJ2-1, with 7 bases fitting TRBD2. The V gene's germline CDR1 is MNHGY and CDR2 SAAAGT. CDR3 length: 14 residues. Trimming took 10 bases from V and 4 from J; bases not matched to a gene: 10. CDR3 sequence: CATKGREAYNEQFF. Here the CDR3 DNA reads TGTGCCACCAAAGGACGGGAGGCGTACAATGAGCAGTTCTTC.

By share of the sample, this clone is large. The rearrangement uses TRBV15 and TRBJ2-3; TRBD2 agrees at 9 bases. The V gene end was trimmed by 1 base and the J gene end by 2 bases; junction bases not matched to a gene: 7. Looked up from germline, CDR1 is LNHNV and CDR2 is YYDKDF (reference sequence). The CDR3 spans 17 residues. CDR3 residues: CATSRGLAGDHTDTQYF. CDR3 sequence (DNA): TGTGCCACCAGCAGAGGATTAGCGGGGGACCACACAGATACGCAGTATTTT.

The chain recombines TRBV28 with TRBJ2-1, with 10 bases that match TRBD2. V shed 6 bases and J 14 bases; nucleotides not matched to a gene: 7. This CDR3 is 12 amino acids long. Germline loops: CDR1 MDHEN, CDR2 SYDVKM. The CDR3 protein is CASRHPSGSEFF. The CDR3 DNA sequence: TGTGCCAGCAGGCATCCTAGCGGGAGTGAGTTCTTC.

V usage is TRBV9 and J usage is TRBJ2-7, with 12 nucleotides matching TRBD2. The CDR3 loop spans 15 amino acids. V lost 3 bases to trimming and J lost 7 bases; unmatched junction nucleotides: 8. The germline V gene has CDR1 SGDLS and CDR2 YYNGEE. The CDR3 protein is CASSAGTSGWAEQYF. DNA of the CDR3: TGTGCCAGCAGCGCAGGGACTAGCGGGTGGGCAGAGCAGTACTTC.

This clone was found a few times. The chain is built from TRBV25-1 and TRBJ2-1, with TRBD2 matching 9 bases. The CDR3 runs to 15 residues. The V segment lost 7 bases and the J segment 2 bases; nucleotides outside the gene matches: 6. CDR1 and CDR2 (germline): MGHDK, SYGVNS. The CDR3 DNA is TGTGCCAGCACACGCCTAGCGGGACCCTACAATGAGCAGTTCTTC. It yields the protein CASTRLAGPYNEQFF.

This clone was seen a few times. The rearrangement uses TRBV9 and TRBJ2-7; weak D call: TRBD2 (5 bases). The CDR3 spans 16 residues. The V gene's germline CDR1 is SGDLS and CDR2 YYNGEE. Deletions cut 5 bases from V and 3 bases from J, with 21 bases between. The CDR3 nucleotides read TGTGCCAGCAGTCAGCGGTTCGATGGGATGTTCTACGAGCAGTACTTC. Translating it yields CASSQRFDGMFYEQYF. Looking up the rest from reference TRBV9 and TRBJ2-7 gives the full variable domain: DSGVTQTPKHLITATGQRVTLRCSPRSGDLSVYWYQQSLDQGLQFLIQYYNGEERAKGNILERFSAQQFPDLHSELNLSSLELGDSALYFCASSQRFDGMFYEQYFGPGTRLTVT.

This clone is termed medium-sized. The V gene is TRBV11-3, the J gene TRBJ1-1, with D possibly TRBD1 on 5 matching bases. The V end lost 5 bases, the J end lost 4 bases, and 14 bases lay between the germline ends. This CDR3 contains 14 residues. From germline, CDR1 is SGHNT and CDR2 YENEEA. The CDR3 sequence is CASSPGISGTEAFF. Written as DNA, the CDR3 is TGTGCCAGCAGCCCAGGGATTAGCGGCACTGAAGCTTTCTTT.

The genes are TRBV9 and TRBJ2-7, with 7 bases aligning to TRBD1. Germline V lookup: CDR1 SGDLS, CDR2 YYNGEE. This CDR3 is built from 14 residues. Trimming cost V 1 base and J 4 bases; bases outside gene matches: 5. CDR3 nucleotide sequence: TGTGCCAGCAGCGTATACGAGGGGGCATACGAGCAGTACTTC. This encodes CASSVYEGAYEQYF.

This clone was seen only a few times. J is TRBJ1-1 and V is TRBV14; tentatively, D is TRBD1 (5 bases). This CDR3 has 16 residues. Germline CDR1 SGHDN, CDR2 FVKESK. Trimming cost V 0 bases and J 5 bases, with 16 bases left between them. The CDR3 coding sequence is TGTGCCAGCAGCCAAGAATGGGGACGACGTGGGACTGAAGCTTTCTTT. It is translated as CASSQEWGRRGTEAFF.

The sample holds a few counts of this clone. CDR3 bases: TGTGCCAGCAGCTGGGGACAGGGCAATTCACCCCTCCACTTT. Its protein is CASSWGQGNSPLHF. The gene calls are TRBV11-3 and TRBJ1-6; 9 positions match TRBD1. The germline V gene encodes CDR1 SGHNT and CDR2 YENEEA. This CDR3 contains 14 residues. V trimming: 4 bases; J trimming: 7 bases; junction bases outside the gene matches: 2. Variable domain in full (rest from reference TRBV11-3 and TRBJ1-6): EAGVVQSPRYKIIEKKQPVAFWCNPISGHNTLYWYLQNLGQGPELLIRYENEEAVDDSQLPKDRFSAERLKGVDSTLKIQPAELGDSAVYLCASSWGQGNSPLHFGNGTRLTVT.

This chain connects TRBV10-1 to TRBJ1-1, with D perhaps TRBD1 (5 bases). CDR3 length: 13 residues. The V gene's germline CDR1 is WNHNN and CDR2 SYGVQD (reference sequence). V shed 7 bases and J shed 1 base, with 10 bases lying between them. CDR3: CASTGTRNTEAFF. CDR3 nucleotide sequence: TGCGCCAGCACTGGGACCCGGAACACTGAAGCTTTCTTT.

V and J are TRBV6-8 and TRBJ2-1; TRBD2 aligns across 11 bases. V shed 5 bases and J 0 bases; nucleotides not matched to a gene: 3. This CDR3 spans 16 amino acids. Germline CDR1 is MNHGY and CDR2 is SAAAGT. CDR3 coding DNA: TGTGCCAGCAGTCTCCTAGCGGGAGGCTCCTACAATGAGCAGTTCTTC. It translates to CASSLLAGGSYNEQFF.

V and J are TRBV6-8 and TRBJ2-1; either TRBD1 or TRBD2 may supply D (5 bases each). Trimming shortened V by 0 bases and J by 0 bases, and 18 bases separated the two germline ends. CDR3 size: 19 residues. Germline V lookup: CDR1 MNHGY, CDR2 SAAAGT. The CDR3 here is CASSYSISYGTSSYNEQFF. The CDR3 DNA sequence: TGTGCCAGCAGTTACTCGATCTCCTACGGGACGAGCTCCTACAATGAGCAGTTCTTC.

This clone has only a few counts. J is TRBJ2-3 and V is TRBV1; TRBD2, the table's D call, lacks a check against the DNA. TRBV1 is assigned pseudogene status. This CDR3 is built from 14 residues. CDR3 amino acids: CASSLSGTRDTQYF. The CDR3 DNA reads TGCGCCAGCAGCCTATCCGGGACTAGGGATACGCAGTATTTT.